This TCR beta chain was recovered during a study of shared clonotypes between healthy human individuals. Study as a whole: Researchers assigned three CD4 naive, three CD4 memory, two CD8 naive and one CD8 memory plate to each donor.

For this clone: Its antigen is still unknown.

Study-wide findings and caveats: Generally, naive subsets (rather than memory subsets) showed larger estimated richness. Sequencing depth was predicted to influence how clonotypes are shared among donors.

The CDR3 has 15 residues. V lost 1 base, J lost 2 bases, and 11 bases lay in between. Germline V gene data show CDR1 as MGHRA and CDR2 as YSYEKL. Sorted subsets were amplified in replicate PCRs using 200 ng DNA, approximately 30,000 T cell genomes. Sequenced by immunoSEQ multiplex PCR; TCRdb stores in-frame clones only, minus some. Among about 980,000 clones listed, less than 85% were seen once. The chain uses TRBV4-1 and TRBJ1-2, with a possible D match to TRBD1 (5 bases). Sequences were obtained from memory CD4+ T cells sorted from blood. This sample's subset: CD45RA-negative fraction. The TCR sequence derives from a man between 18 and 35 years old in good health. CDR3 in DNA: TGCGCCAGCAGCCAAGTCCGGGGCTCCAACTATGGCTACACCTTC. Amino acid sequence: CASSQVRGSNYGYTF.